This T cell receptor beta chain was recorded in a study of blood T cells in healthy people across ages. Study-level results: As age increased, TCR beta diversity per million T cells fell in a roughly linear fashion.

A second PCR, run for about 7 to 11 cycles, used a sample-barcoded 5' primer plus a J-beta primer mix. MiXCR, applied by TCRdb to the 5' RACE reads, yields one record per CDR3 protein. The sample lists over 550,000 distinct CDR3 sequences, approximately 30% seen once, with around a sixth in the top ten. Drawn from each donor were ten milliliters of peripheral blood. As to this clonotype: Its cognate antigen is unknown.

This receptor was identified in an elderly woman in good health. The source material was blood.

DNA for the CDR3: TGTGCCAGCAGTTTCTATGGGGTTGGCACTGAAGCTTTCTTT. This gives the protein CASSFYGVGTEAFF. V gene TRBV12-3 or TRBV12-4 combines with J gene TRBJ1-1; D ambiguous. This CDR3 spans 14 amino acids. V was pared by 3 bases and J by 4 bases, with 12 bases between.